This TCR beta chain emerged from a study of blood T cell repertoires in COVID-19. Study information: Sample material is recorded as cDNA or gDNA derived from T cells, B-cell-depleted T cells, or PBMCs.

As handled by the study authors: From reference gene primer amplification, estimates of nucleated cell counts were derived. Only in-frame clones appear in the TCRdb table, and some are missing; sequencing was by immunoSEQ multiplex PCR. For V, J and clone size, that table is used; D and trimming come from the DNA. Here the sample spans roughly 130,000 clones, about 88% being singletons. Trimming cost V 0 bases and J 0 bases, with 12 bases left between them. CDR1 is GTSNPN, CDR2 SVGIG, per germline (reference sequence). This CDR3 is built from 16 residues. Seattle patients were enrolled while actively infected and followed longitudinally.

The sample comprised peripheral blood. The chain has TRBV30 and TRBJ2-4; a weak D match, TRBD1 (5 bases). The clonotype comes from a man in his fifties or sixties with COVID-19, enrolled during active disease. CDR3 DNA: TGTGCCTGGAGTGTACTGGGGCAGATAGCCAAAAACATTCAGTACTTC. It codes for CAWSVLGQIAKNIQYF. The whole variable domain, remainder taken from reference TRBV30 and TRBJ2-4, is SQTIHQWPATLVQPVGSPLSLECTVEGTSNPNLYWYRQAAGRGLQLLFYSVGIGQISSEVPQNLSASRPQDRQFILSSKKLLLSDSGFYLCAWSVLGQIAKNIQYFGAGTRLSVL.